The rows below give T cell receptor beta chains drawn from one sample of a study of technical replicates of blood from a few donors. Here immunoSEQ multiplex PCR was the method, and the copy in TCRdb shows in-frame clones only, minus some. This table has more than 65,000 clones, approximately 97% appearing once. The sample consisted of T cells isolated from PBMCs. These receptors all stem from a human donor in good health. CDR3s include the opening cysteine and the closing phenylalanine or tryptophan. Each record gives: clone size, V gene, D gene, J gene, CDR3 protein, CDR3 DNA. D genes are given only for firm matches. Rows give clone size only sometimes, using once, few, many, or a class for an expanded clone.

>.|TRBV6-5|TRBD2|TRBJ2-5
CASSYQGLAGETQYF
TGTGCCAGCAGTTACCAAGGACTAGCGGGAGAGACCCAGTACTTC
>.|TRBV7-2|.|TRBJ1-2
CASSLAVGAQDGYTF
TGTGCCAGCAGCTTAGCGGTGGGGGCGCAGGATGGCTACACCTTC
>.|TRBV28|TRBD2|TRBJ2-1
CASSLNFRTSVNNEQFF
TGTGCCAGCAGTTTAAATTTTCGGACTAGCGTTAACAATGAGCAGTTCTTC
>.|TRBV11-3|TRBD1|TRBJ2-7
CASSLGTGTPHSYEQYF
TGTGCCAGCAGCTTAGGGACAGGGACTCCCCACTCCTACGAGCAGTACTTC
>.|TRBV20-1|.|TRBJ2-1
CSARAYEQFF
TGCAGTGCTAGAGCGTATGAGCAGTTCTTC
>.|TRBV7-9|TRBD1|TRBJ1-1
CASSLGGGEAFF
TGTGCCAGCAGCCTAGGGGGCGGAGAAGCTTTCTTT
>.|TRBV28|.|TRBJ2-2
CASSLFLQGAGELFF
TGTGCCAGCAGTTTATTCCTACAGGGAGCCGGGGAGCTGTTTTTT
>once|TRBV5-1|TRBD1|TRBJ2-7
CASSFRTGNNEQYF
TGCGCCAGCAGCTTTAGGACAGGGAACAACGAGCAGTACTTC
>once|TRBV15|.|TRBJ1-1
CATSRARNTEAFF
TGTGCCACCAGCAGAGCTAGAAACACTGAAGCTTTCTTT
>.|TRBV7-9|TRBD1|TRBJ1-2
CASQDRELNNYGYTF
TGTGCCAGTCAGGACAGGGAACTCAACAACTATGGCTACACCTTC
>.|TRBV7-9|TRBD1|TRBJ2-5
CASRLGTGETQYF
TGTGCCAGCAGGTTAGGGACAGGGGAGACCCAGTACTTC
>.|TRBV30|.|TRBJ2-7
CAWSHGEQYF
TGTGCCTGGAGCCACGGGGAGCAGTACTTC
>once|TRBV6-5|.|TRBJ2-7
CASSYSTGWEQYF
TGTGCCAGCAGTTATTCAACAGGCTGGGAGCAGTACTTC
>once|TRBV30|TRBD2|TRBJ2-1
CAWLTSGRSNEQFF
TGTGCCTGGCTAACTAGCGGGAGGTCTAATGAGCAGTTCTTC
>.|TRBV19|TRBD2|TRBJ2-7
CASRALAGSSYEQYF
TGTGCCAGTAGGGCCCTAGCGGGGAGCTCCTACGAGCAGTACTTC
>.|TRBV6-5|.|TRBJ2-4
CASRETGLGLNIQYF
TGTGCCAGCAGAGAAACAGGGTTGGGGCTAAACATTCAGTACTTC
>.|TRBV28|.|TRBJ2-7
CASSFDSLASYEQYF
TGTGCCAGCAGCTTCGACAGTCTGGCTTCCTACGAGCAGTACTTC
>.|TRBV28|TRBD2|TRBJ2-1
CASSLTSGSADEQFF
TGTGCCAGCAGTTTAACTAGCGGGAGCGCGGACGAGCAGTTCTTC
>.|TRBV5-6|TRBD2|TRBJ2-7
CASSFERVSGRYSYEQYF
TGTGCCAGCAGCTTTGAAAGAGTTAGCGGGAGGTACTCCTACGAGCAGTACTTC
>.|TRBV6-4|TRBD1|TRBJ2-1
CASSEGTGGFDEQFF
TGTGCCAGCAGTGAAGGGACAGGGGGCTTCGATGAGCAGTTCTTC
>.|TRBV15|TRBD1|TRBJ2-3
CATSRRTGGTDTQYF
TGTGCCACCAGCAGAAGGACAGGGGGCACAGATACGCAGTATTTT
>.|TRBV30|.|TRBJ1-2
CAWNLKRGGGYTF
TGTGCCTGGAATCTCAAAAGGGGAGGTGGCTACACCTTC
>.|TRBV18|TRBD1|TRBJ2-7
CASSHGQGLHEQYF
TGTGCCAGCTCGCACGGACAGGGGCTACACGAGCAGTACTTC
>.|TRBV1|.|TRBJ2-7
CTSSHPTAGGSHEQYF
TGCACCAGCAGCCACCCCACGGCGGGAGGGTCCCACGAGCAGTACTTC
>once|TRBV18|TRBD1|TRBJ2-3
CASSPPTGGGTDTQYF
TGTGCCAGCTCACCACCTACAGGGGGCGGCACAGATACGCAGTATTTT
>.|TRBV27|TRBD2|TRBJ2-7
CASSSLGGSGTIYEQYF
TGTGCCAGCAGTTCCCTCGGTGGAAGCGGGACCATCTACGAGCAGTACTTC
>once|TRBV11-3|TRBD2|TRBJ2-1
CASSLGVAGIPNEQFF
TGTGCCAGCAGCTTAGGTGTAGCGGGAATCCCCAATGAGCAGTTCTTC
>.|TRBV27|.|TRBJ1-2
CASSLYGRRDIYGYTF
TGTGCCAGCAGTTTATATGGCAGGAGGGATATCTATGGCTACACCTTC
>.|TRBV5-1|.|TRBJ2-5
CASSLDGGLKTQYF
TGCGCCAGCAGCTTGGACGGGGGTCTAAAGACCCAGTACTTC
>once|TRBV7-2|TRBD2|TRBJ2-7
CASSSGTTYEQYF
TGTGCCAGCAGCTCCGGGACTACCTACGAGCAGTACTTC
>.|TRBV19|TRBD2|TRBJ2-7
CASSTEYGTSGTYSSYEQYF
TGTGCCAGTAGTACCGAATATGGGACTAGCGGGACCTACTCCTCCTACGAGCAGTACTTC
>.|TRBV15|.|TRBJ1-2
CATSSDRTSNYGYTF
TGTGCCACCAGCTCCGACAGAACTTCTAACTATGGCTACACCTTC
>.|TRBV19|TRBD1|TRBJ1-5
CASSVTGTVSNQPQHF
TGTGCCAGTAGTGTAACCGGGACAGTTAGCAATCAGCCCCAGCATTTT
>.|TRBV7-9|TRBD1|TRBJ2-1
CASSFGQESYNEQFF
TGTGCCAGCAGCTTCGGACAGGAAAGTTACAATGAGCAGTTCTTC
>.|TRBV29-1|TRBD1|TRBJ2-1
CSVDRLDRERNEQFF
TGCAGCGTTGACCGATTGGACAGGGAGCGCAATGAGCAGTTCTTC
>.|TRBV10-3|TRBD1|TRBJ2-1
CATRQGEGNEQFF
TGTGCCACCAGACAGGGGGAGGGTAATGAGCAGTTCTTC
>.|TRBV5-5|.|TRBJ2-7
CASSSQGTSYEQYF
TGTGCCAGCAGCTCCCAGGGTACCTCCTACGAGCAGTACTTC
>.|TRBV4-2|TRBD2|TRBJ2-1
CASSESGRDNEQFF
TGTGCCAGCAGCGAGAGCGGGAGGGACAATGAGCAGTTCTTC
>.|TRBV9|.|TRBJ1-3
CASSAETVLSGNTIYF
TGTGCCAGCAGCGCAGAGACAGTTCTTTCTGGAAACACCATATATTTT
>.|TRBV29-1|TRBD1|TRBJ2-7
CSVERDRGYEQYF
TGCAGCGTTGAGAGGGACAGGGGCTACGAGCAGTACTTC
>.|TRBV4-1|TRBD1|TRBJ1-2
CASSQAGRTGYGYTF
TGCGCCAGCAGCCAAGCGGGACGGACAGGCTATGGCTACACCTTC
>.|TRBV13|TRBD2|TRBJ2-7
CASSSEVGSRTSGYEQYF
TGTGCCAGCAGCTCCGAAGTGGGGTCGAGGACTAGCGGTTACGAGCAGTACTTC
>.|TRBV19|.|TRBJ1-2
CASSIDRGSYGYTF
TGTGCCAGTAGTATAGATCGGGGGAGCTATGGCTACACCTTC
>.|TRBV30|TRBD2|TRBJ2-3
CAWSVGREPDTQYF
TGTGCCTGGAGTGTAGGGCGGGAGCCAGATACGCAGTATTTT
>.|TRBV29-1|.|TRBJ1-2
CSVDANYGYTF
TGCAGCGTTGACGCGAACTATGGCTACACCTTC
>.|TRBV4-1|.|TRBJ1-2
CASSHTQGGDPLANYGYTF
TGCGCCAGCAGCCATACGCAAGGAGGGGATCCCTTAGCTAACTATGGCTACACCTTC
>.|TRBV6-1|.|TRBJ1-5
CASSVVRNSNQPQHF
TGTGCCAGCAGCGTCGTTAGAAATAGCAATCAGCCCCAGCATTTT
>.|TRBV7-8|.|TRBJ2-4
CASSLDYPGIVVKNIQYF
TGTGCCAGCAGCTTAGACTACCCAGGGATTGTAGTCAAAAACATTCAGTACTTC
>.|TRBV4-1|.|TRBJ2-7
CASSLGSVGRYEQYF
TGCGCCAGCAGCCTGGGCAGTGTGGGGCGCTACGAGCAGTACTTC
>.|TRBV12-5|TRBD2|TRBJ2-3
CASGLGASGRADTQYF
TGTGCTAGTGGTTTGGGGGCTAGCGGGAGGGCAGATACGCAGTATTTT
>.|TRBV30|.|TRBJ2-4
CAWSVVSGKNIQYF
TGTGCCTGGAGTGTAGTGAGTGGCAAAAACATTCAGTACTTC
>.|TRBV19|.|TRBJ2-1
CASSIGGIRNEQFF
TGTGCCAGTAGTATAGGGGGCATCAGGAATGAGCAGTTCTTC
>.|TRBV28|.|TRBJ1-5
CASSWGGTQPQHF
TGTGCCAGCAGTTGGGGGGGGACTCAGCCCCAGCATTTT